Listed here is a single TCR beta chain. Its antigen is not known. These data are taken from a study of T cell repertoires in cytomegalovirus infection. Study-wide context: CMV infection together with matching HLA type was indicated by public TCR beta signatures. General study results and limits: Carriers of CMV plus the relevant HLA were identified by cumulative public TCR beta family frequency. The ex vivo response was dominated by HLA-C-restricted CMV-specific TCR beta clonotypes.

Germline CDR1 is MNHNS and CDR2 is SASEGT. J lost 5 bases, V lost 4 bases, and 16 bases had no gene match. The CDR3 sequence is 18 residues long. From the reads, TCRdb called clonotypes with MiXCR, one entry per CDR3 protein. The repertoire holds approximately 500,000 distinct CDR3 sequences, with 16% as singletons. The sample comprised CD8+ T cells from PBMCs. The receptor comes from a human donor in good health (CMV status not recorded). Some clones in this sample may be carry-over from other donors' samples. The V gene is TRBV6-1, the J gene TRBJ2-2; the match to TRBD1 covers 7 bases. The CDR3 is CASSVGTGRGIGTGELFF. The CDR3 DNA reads TGTGCCAGCAGTGTCGGTACAGGCAGGGGGATTGGGACCGGGGAGCTGTTTTTT.